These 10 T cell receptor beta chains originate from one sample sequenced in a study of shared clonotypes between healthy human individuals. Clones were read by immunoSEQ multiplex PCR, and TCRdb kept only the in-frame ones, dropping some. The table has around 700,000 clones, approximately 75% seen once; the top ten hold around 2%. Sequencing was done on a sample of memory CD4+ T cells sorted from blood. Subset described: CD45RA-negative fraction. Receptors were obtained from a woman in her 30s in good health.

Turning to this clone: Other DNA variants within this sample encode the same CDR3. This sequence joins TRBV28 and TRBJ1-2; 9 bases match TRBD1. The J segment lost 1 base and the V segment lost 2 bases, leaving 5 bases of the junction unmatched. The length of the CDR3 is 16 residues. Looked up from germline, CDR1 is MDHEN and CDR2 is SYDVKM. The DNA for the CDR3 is TGTGCCAGCAGTTTACCCGGGACAGGGATTAACTATGGCTACACCTTC. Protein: CASSLPGTGINYGYTF.

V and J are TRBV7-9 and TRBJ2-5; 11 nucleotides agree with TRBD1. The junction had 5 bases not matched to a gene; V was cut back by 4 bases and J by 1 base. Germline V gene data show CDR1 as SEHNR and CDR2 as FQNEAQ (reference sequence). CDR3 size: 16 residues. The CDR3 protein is CASSSRDRGFQETQYF. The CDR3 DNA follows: TGTGCCAGCAGCTCCCGGGACAGGGGGTTCCAAGAGACCCAGTACTTC.

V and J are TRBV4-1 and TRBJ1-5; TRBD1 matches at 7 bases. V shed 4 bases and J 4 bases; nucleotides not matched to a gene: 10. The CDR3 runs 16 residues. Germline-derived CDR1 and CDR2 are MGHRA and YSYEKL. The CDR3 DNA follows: TGCGCCAGCAGCCCTGGTTTGACAGGGAGAAATCAGCCCCAGCATTTT. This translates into CASSPGLTGRNQPQHF.

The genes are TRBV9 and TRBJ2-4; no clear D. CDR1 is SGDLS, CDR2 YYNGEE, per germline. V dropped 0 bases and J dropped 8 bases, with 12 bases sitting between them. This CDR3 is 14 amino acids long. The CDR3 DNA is TGTGCCAGCAGCGTAGACCCCCGGCCGGACATTCAGTACTTC. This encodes CASSVDPRPDIQYF.

The CDR3 sequence is CASSLSGEQYF. In nucleotides, the CDR3 is TGTGCCAGCAGCCTCTCGGGCGAGCAGTACTTC. V and J are TRBV13 and TRBJ2-7, with D hard to call. Germline lookup yields CDR1 PRHDT and CDR2 FYEKMQ (reference sequence). Trimming cost V 5 bases and J 6 bases, with 8 bases left between them. The CDR3 has 11 residues.

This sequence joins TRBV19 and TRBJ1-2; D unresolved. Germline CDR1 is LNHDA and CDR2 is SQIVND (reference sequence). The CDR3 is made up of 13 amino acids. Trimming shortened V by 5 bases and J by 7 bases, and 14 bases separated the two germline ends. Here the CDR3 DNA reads TGTGCCAGTAGTGCCTCTCGGCCGGGTGGCTACACCTTC. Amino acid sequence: CASSASRPGGYTF.

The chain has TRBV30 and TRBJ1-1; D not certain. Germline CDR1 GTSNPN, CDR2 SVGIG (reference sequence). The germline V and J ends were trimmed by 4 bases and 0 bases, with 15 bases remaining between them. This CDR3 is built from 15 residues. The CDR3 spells CAWTWEVRMNTEAFF. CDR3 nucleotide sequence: TGTGCCTGGACGTGGGAGGTCAGAATGAACACTGAAGCTTTCTTT.

The CDR3 protein is CASSAGLTSGQNEQFF. The CDR3, as DNA: TGTGCCAGCTCAGCCGGACTTACTAGCGGTCAGAATGAGCAGTTCTTC. The rearrangement joins TRBV18 to TRBJ2-1; 8 bases agree with TRBD2. V dropped 5 bases and J dropped 7; count of bases not matched to a gene: 13. The germline V gene has CDR1 KGHSH and CDR2 LQKENI. The CDR3 extends over 16 amino acids.

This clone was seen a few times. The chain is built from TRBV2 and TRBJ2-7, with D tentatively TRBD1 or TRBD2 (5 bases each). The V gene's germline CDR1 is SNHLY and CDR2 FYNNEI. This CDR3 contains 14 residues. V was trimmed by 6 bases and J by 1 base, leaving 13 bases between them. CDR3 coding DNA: TGTGCCAGCAGAGCCGGGACCCCATCCTACGAGCAGTACTTC. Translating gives CASRAGTPSYEQYF.

Written as DNA, the CDR3 is TGTGCCAGCAGTTTGGGACTATCTAGCGGACTTTTCTACGAGCAGTACTTC. As protein: CASSLGLSSGLFYEQYF. The rearrangement links TRBV27 to TRBJ2-7; TRBD2 aligns across 7 bases. Germline V lookup: CDR1 MNHEY, CDR2 SMNVEV (reference sequence). V lost 3 bases and J lost 3; bases outside the gene matches: 14. CDR3 size: 17 residues.